One and the same sample provided the 28 T cell receptor beta chains below, sequenced in a study of regulatory T cells in long-lasting Graves disease. Time point: newly diagnosed GD, antithyroid drugs for less than 3 months. Construction of the TCR library relied on RNA isolated from PBMCs. HTBI primers from iRepertoire and Arm-PCR of CDR3 regions yielded the TCR beta libraries. TCRdb recomputed calls from the multiplex PCR reads with MiXCR, one row per CDR3 protein. The sample comprises 200,000 to 300,000 distinct CDR3 sequences, around 20% of which are singletons, and roughly 13% rests with the top ten. Material: peripheral blood mononuclear cells (PBMCs), obtained at new diagnosis, from a patient treated with antithyroid drugs. These receptors originate from a female donor with Graves disease.

This clonotype was observed many times. The chain has TRBV15 and TRBJ2-3; possibly TRBD2 for D (5 bases). Trimming pared 1 base from V and 1 base from J, leaving 6 bases between. In germline, CDR1 is LNHNV, CDR2 YYDKDF (reference sequence). The CDR3 loop spans 14 amino acids. The CDR3 coding sequence is TGTGCCACCAGCAGAGGTAGCGGCACAGATACGCAGTATTTT. As protein: CATSRGSGTDTQYF.

This clonotype was detected ten times or more. The J gene is TRBJ2-7, the V gene TRBV28; D is unresolved. The CDR3 covers 14 residues. The V end lost 1 base, the J end lost 6 bases, and 13 bases lay between the germline ends. Germline V gene data show CDR1 as MDHEN and CDR2 as SYDVKM. The CDR3 loop reads CASSLSIAVGEQYF. The DNA of the CDR3 is TGTGCCAGCAGTTTATCCATAGCCGTGGGCGAGCAGTACTTC.

The table lists this clonotype with a few counts. This chain uses TRBV20-1 with TRBJ2-1; no reliable D call. Per the germline V gene, CDR1 is DFQATT and CDR2 is SNEGSKA (reference sequence). The CDR3 contains 14 residues. V was shortened by 5 bases and J by 0 bases, with 11 bases between the two germline ends. The CDR3 protein is CSALDPFSYNEQFF. Written as DNA, the CDR3 is TGCAGTGCTCTGGACCCATTCTCCTACAATGAGCAGTTCTTC.

J is TRBJ1-1 and V is TRBV7-8; D ambiguous. The V gene lost 5 bases and the J gene lost 0 bases, with 10 bases spanning the gap. The CDR3 has 14 amino acids. Germline loops: CDR1 SGHVS, CDR2 FQNEAQ. CDR3 amino acids: CASSPAEVNTEAFF. CDR3 coding DNA: TGTGCCAGCAGCCCCGCGGAAGTGAACACTGAAGCTTTCTTT.

The gene calls are TRBV4-3 and TRBJ2-2; D perhaps matches TRBD1 (5 bases). Trimming stripped 0 bases from V and 6 bases from J, with 11 bases between. Germline CDR1 reads LGHNA; CDR2 reads YSLEER. The CDR3 spans 15 residues. The CDR3 DNA reads TGCGCCAGCAGCCAAGATATCAGGGCCGCCGGGGAGCTGTTTTTT. Its protein product is CASSQDIRAAGELFF.

This clonotype has at least ten counts. The chain joins TRBV25-1 to TRBJ2-5, with 7 bases identical to TRBD1. The V gene's germline CDR1 is MGHDK and CDR2 SYGVNS. The CDR3 runs to 14 residues. Unmatched junction bases numbered 6, after V lost 3 bases and J lost 5 bases. CDR3 loop: CASSDPQGWETQYF. Written as DNA, the CDR3 is TGTGCCAGCAGTGACCCACAGGGGTGGGAGACCCAGTACTTC.

This clonotype was counted a few times. This rearrangement joins TRBV29-1 to TRBJ1-4, with no clear D. Germline V gene sequence: CDR1 SQVTM, CDR2 ANQGSEA. This CDR3 is 12 amino acids long. V gave up 7 bases and J gave up 7 bases, with 13 bases separating them. The CDR3 is CSALTVGEKLFF. In nucleotides, the CDR3 is TGCAGCGCCTTAACAGTAGGTGAAAAACTGTTTTTT.

To note about this clonotype: This may be a read error: a much more frequent sequence differs by one nucleotide. V gene TRBV7-2 combines with J gene TRBJ1-1; D unresolved. CDR1 is SGHTA, CDR2 FQGNSA, per germline. There are 12 residues in the CDR3. In DNA, the CDR3 is TGTGCCAGCAGCTTCATACCGGTCGAAGCTTTATTT. Its translation is CASSFIPVEALF.

This clonotype has ten or more counts. V gene TRBV14 combines with J gene TRBJ2-1; no firm D call. The V end was cut by 4 bases, the J end by 15 bases, with 19 bases between. From germline, CDR1 is SGHDN and CDR2 FVKESK. The CDR3 totals 13 residues. Here the CDR3 reads CASSPAMASWSFF. The CDR3 DNA reads as TGTGCCAGCAGCCCCGCTATGGCTAGTTGGTCGTTCTTC.

This clonotype was counted ten times or more. The chain is built from TRBV24-1 and TRBJ2-6; D tentatively reads TRBD1 or TRBD2 (6 bases each). Trimming left V 10 bases short and J 0 bases short, with 18 bases between. The CDR3 length is 17 residues. The germline V gene has CDR1 KGHDR and CDR2 SFDVKD. The CDR3 DNA sequence: TGTGCCACGTCCGGGGGCACCCAATACTCTGGGGCCAACGTCCTGACTTTC. This translates into CATSGGTQYSGANVLTF.

This clonotype was counted between two and nine times. A much more abundant neighbour one base away suggests this may be a read error. The chain employs TRBV7-2 and TRBJ1-1; D ambiguous. The CDR3 spans 15 residues. Germline V lookup: CDR1 SGHTA, CDR2 FQGNSA. The CDR3 nucleotides read TGTGCCAGCAGCTTATTGGGCGGGATGAACACTGGAGCTTTCTTT. Translated, it gives CASSLLGGMNTGAFF.

This clonotype was seen ten or more times. The chain carries TRBV18 and TRBJ1-1; the D is unclear. The CDR3 is 12 amino acids. The germline CDR1 and CDR2 sequences are KGHSH and LQKENI. Trimming shortened V by 5 bases and J by 6 bases, and 10 bases separated the two germline ends. CDR3 DNA sequence: TGTGCCAGCTCAGAAAGTAGAGCTGAAGCTTTCTTT. This gives the protein CASSESRAEAFF.

This clonotype was detected many times. The chain recombines TRBV11-2 with TRBJ2-7; D is uncertain. V shed 3 bases and J shed 0 bases, with 12 bases lying between them. This CDR3 has 15 residues. The germline gives CDR1 SGHAT, CDR2 FQNNGV. The CDR3 DNA sequence: TGTGCCAGCAGCTTTTCGGGCCCCGACTCCTACGAGCAGTACTTC. Its translation: CASSFSGPDSYEQYF.

This clonotype was seen many times. This chain uses TRBV12-3 or TRBV12-4 with TRBJ2-3; D remains unclear. The V end lost 1 base, the J end lost 6 bases, and 5 bases lay between the germline ends. The CDR3 extends over 12 amino acids. This CDR3 is CASSLEADTQYF. CDR3 in DNA: TGTGCCAGCAGTTTAGAAGCGGATACGCAGTATTTT.

This clonotype was found a few times. The chain links TRBV7-9 to TRBJ1-2; 9 bases are a match to TRBD1. CDR1 and CDR2 (germline): SEHNR, FQNEAQ (reference sequence). This CDR3 comprises 15 residues. With V trimmed by 4 bases and J by 4 bases, 7 bases remained unmatched. This CDR3 reads CASSSPGTGIYGYTF. The CDR3 DNA sequence: TGTGCCAGCAGCTCCCCCGGGACAGGGATCTATGGCTACACCTTC.

This clonotype occurred many times. V gene TRBV4-3 combines with J gene TRBJ1-1; D unresolved. This CDR3 is 17 amino acids long. Between the trimmed V and J ends, which lost 0 bases and 4 bases, there was a span of 18 bases. Looked up from germline, CDR1 is LGHNA and CDR2 is YSLEER. The CDR3 DNA follows: TGCGCCAGCAGCCAAGATGAAACAGTCCCCATGGGCACTGAAGCTTTCTTT. It encodes CASSQDETVPMGTEAFF.

This clonotype was counted at least ten times. CDR3 nucleotides: TGCAGTGCTACCCCAGGGGACCACGAGCAGTACTTC. Its translation: CSATPGDHEQYF. The chain has TRBV20-1 and TRBJ2-7; D possibly corresponds to TRBD1 (6 bases). This CDR3 spans 12 amino acids. The V and J ends lost 4 bases and 5 bases respectively, with 12 bases between them. Germline CDR1 DFQATT, CDR2 SNEGSKA (reference sequence).

In this sample, this clonotype turned up many times. The J gene is TRBJ1-1, the V gene TRBV6-2 or TRBV6-3; 8 nucleotides align to TRBD1. The germline V gene has CDR1 MNHEY and CDR2 SVGEGT. V lost 9 bases and J lost 3; bases outside the gene matches: 6. This CDR3 contains 13 residues. CDR3 amino acids: CASNRGYDTEAFF. For the CDR3, the DNA is TGTGCCAGTAACAGGGGGTATGACACTGAAGCTTTCTTT.

The J gene is TRBJ2-3, the V gene TRBV4-3, with 12 positions matching TRBD2. Per germline, CDR1 LGHNA and CDR2 YSLEER. This CDR3 has 14 amino acids. With V trimmed by 4 bases and J by 7 bases, 3 bases remained unmatched. The CDR3 loop reads CASSPSGGVNTQYF. In nucleotides, the CDR3 is TGCGCCAGCAGCCCTAGCGGGGGGGTGAATACGCAGTATTTT.

This CDR3 reads CATSDYHRGPQHF. CDR3 nucleotide sequence: TGTGCCACCAGTGATTACCATCGGGGGCCCCAGCATTTT. The chain is built from TRBV24-1 and TRBJ1-5, with unresolved D. Germline V gene sequence: CDR1 KGHDR, CDR2 SFDVKD. The ends were cut back, 2 bases at V and 9 bases at J, with 10 bases in the middle. The CDR3 covers 13 residues.

This clonotype was seen many times. The V call is TRBV12-3 or TRBV12-4, the J call TRBJ2-1; D may be TRBD2 (5 bases). The CDR3 has 15 residues. The V and J ends lost 2 bases and 4 bases respectively, with 12 bases between them. CDR3: CASSLTPRRYNEQFF. The CDR3 DNA reads as TGTGCCAGCAGTTTAACACCCAGGAGGTACAATGAGCAGTTCTTC.

This clonotype is a singleton in its sample. Given a much more abundant clone one base away, this may be a read error. The V and J genes are TRBV6-9 and TRBJ2-7; D is unresolved. Trimming cost V 11 bases and J 4 bases, with 12 bases left between them. CDR1 is MNHGY and CDR2 is SVAAGI in the germline V gene. The CDR3 is 11 residues long. The CDR3 DNA reads TGTGCCGGCGCCAACTTTTACGAGCAGTACTTC. It is translated as CAGANFYEQYF.

There are a few counts of this clonotype. The CDR3 sequence: CASSAPGALGYTF. CDR3 nucleotide sequence: TGTGCCAGCAGTGCCCCGGGGGCGCTCGGCTACACCTTC. The chain has TRBV27 and TRBJ1-2, with D tentatively TRBD1 (6 bases). The V and J ends lost 5 bases and 8 bases respectively, with 15 bases between them. Looked up from germline, CDR1 is MNHEY and CDR2 is SMNVEV (reference sequence). This CDR3 has 13 amino acids.

This clonotype was found a few times. The V gene is TRBV7-3, the J gene TRBJ2-7; D is ambiguous. CDR1 SGHTA and CDR2 FQGTGA come from the germline V gene. The CDR3 consists of 12 residues. The ends were cut back, 2 bases at V and 8 bases at J, with 10 bases in the middle. DNA for the CDR3: TGTGCCAGCAGCTTATACAGAGGTCAGCAGTACTTC. Translating it yields CASSLYRGQQYF.

The CDR3 protein is CSATPGRDWIGPKNIQYF. The CDR3 DNA is TGCAGTGCTACCCCAGGGAGGGATTGGATCGGACCCAAAAACATTCAGTACTTC. The gene calls are TRBV20-1 and TRBJ2-4, with 7 bases matching TRBD2. The V gene's germline CDR1 is DFQATT and CDR2 SNEGSKA (reference sequence). V shed 4 bases, J shed 2 bases, and the junction held 17 bases outside the gene matches. CDR3 length equals 18 residues.

This clonotype was picked up a small number of times. CDR3 coding DNA: TGTGCCAGCAGTTATTTGGCGGGATACACCGGGGAGCTGTTTTTT. This codes for CASSYLAGYTGELFF. V and J are TRBV6-5 and TRBJ2-2; D possibly corresponds to TRBD2 (6 bases). The length of the CDR3 is 15 residues. CDR1 is MNHEY and CDR2 is SVGAGI in the germline V gene. The germline V and J ends were trimmed by 3 bases and 3 bases, with 11 bases remaining between them.

The sample holds many counts of this clonotype. V usage is TRBV3-1 and J usage is TRBJ2-5, with 12 bases identical to TRBD2. V dropped 6 bases and J dropped 5; count of bases not matched to a gene: 7. Germline V gives CDR1 LGHDT, CDR2 YNNKEL (reference sequence). This CDR3 is 15 amino acids long. Here the CDR3 DNA reads TGTGCCAGCAGAAAGGGCCTAGCGGGAGGGGAGACCCAGTACTTC. Translated, it gives CASRKGLAGGETQYF.

Many counts were recorded for this clonotype. The CDR3 is CATSDPTGGGLNEQFF. CDR3 sequence (DNA): TGTGCCACCAGTGACCCGACAGGGGGAGGACTCAATGAGCAGTTCTTC. This chain joins TRBV24-1 and TRBJ2-1; TRBD1 matches at 9 bases. This CDR3 comprises 16 residues. From germline, CDR1 is KGHDR and CDR2 SFDVKD. J gave up 6 bases and V 4 bases, and 9 bases lay outside the gene matches.